What follows are 24 T cell receptor beta chains derived from one specimen sequenced in a study of shared clonotypes between healthy human individuals. Only in-frame clones appear in the TCRdb table, and some are missing; sequencing was by immunoSEQ multiplex PCR. The sample lists approximately 510,000 clones, 79% seen once, with under 15% in the top ten. The sequencing input was PBMCs. All receptors come from a woman in her thirties or forties in good health. Some clones in this sample may be carry-over from other donors' samples.

The chain links TRBV7-2 to TRBJ1-1; tentatively, D is TRBD1 (5 bases). CDR1 is SGHTA and CDR2 is FQGNSA in the germline V gene. Deletions cut 1 base from V and 5 bases from J, with 11 bases between. This CDR3 has 14 residues. Here the CDR3 reads CASSLDGGGTEAFF. The DNA of the CDR3 is TGTGCCAGCAGCTTAGATGGGGGGGGAACTGAAGCTTTCTTT.

This clone was found a few times. The chain uses TRBV5-6 and TRBJ2-4; D is undetermined. The V gene lost 3 bases and the J gene lost 2 bases, with 9 bases spanning the gap. This CDR3 has 14 residues. The germline gives CDR1 SGHDT, CDR2 YYEEEE. CDR3 protein: CASSSVGSKNIQYF. The CDR3 nucleotides read TGTGCCAGCAGCTCCGTAGGATCCAAAAACATTCAGTACTTC.

The V and J genes are TRBV9 and TRBJ2-5; D is uncertain. Per germline, CDR1 SGDLS and CDR2 YYNGEE. V lost 1 base, J lost 5 bases, and 9 bases lay in between. The CDR3 is 13 amino acids. Here the CDR3 reads CASSVSTWETQYF. CDR3 in DNA: TGTGCCAGCAGCGTATCTACTTGGGAGACCCAGTACTTC. Full variable domain (rest looked up from reference TRBV9 and TRBJ2-5): DSGVTQTPKHLITATGQRVTLRCSPRSGDLSVYWYQQSLDQGLQFLIQYYNGEERAKGNILERFSAQQFPDLHSELNLSSLELGDSALYFCASSVSTWETQYFGPGTRLLVL.

CDR3 sequence (DNA): TGTGCCAGTACCCCAAACCCGGGGCGGGCCCTCACAGATACGCAGTATTTT. Protein sequence: CASTPNPGRALTDTQYF. This chain joins TRBV19 and TRBJ2-3; D tentatively fits TRBD1 or TRBD2 (5 bases each). The length of the CDR3 is 17 residues. With 7 bases removed from V and 2 bases from J, the gap between germline ends came to 22 bases. The germline V gene encodes CDR1 LNHDA and CDR2 SQIVND (reference sequence).

V is TRBV5-1 and J is TRBJ2-5, with D possibly TRBD2 on 6 matching bases. The germline gives CDR1 SGHRS, CDR2 YFSETQ. V lost 4 bases and J lost 7, with 23 bases in between. The CDR3 contains 16 residues. The CDR3 loop is CASSTGLSPLGGTQYF. The CDR3, as DNA: TGCGCCAGCAGCACGGGACTTTCACCCCTAGGAGGGACCCAGTACTTC.

The chain recombines TRBV7-6 with TRBJ2-7, with 7 bases lining up with TRBD2. Germline trimming cut 1 base from V and 9 bases from J; bases unmatched to any gene: 9. Germline loops: CDR1 SGHVS, CDR2 FNYEAQ. This CDR3 is 14 amino acids long. The CDR3 region is CASSLEASSGGQYF. CDR3 in DNA: TGTGCCAGCAGCTTAGAAGCCTCCTCGGGAGGGCAGTACTTC.

The genes are TRBV28 and TRBJ2-5; the D gene is possibly TRBD2 (5 bases). The V gene's germline CDR1 is MDHEN and CDR2 SYDVKM. Trimming cost V 3 bases and J 12 bases, with 11 bases left between them. The CDR3 sequence is 11 residues long. CDR3 bases: TGTGCCAGCAGTTTTCGCGGGTCCAAGTACTTC. Protein: CASSFRGSKYF.

The genes are TRBV28 and TRBJ2-1; TRBD1 is a possible D gene (6 bases). Germline values: CDR1 MDHEN, CDR2 SYDVKM. The CDR3 spans 14 residues. The V end was cut by 3 bases, the J end by 4 bases, with 10 bases between. This CDR3 is CASSLLRGYNEQFF. The DNA for the CDR3 is TGTGCCAGCAGTTTGTTGAGGGGGTACAATGAGCAGTTCTTC.

The chain combines TRBV28 with TRBJ2-7; D is possibly TRBD1 (5 bases). This CDR3 region has 14 residues. Germline-derived CDR1 and CDR2 are MDHEN and SYDVKM. Deletions cut 1 base from V and 4 bases from J, with 11 bases between. Here the CDR3 reads CASSLLWTRYEQYF. In nucleotides, the CDR3 is TGTGCCAGCAGTTTATTGTGGACACGGTACGAGCAGTACTTC. Using reference TRBV28 and TRBJ2-7 for the parts outside the CDR3, the full variable domain is DVKVTQSSRYLVKRTGEKVFLECVQDMDHENMFWYRQDPGLGLRLIYFSYDVKMKEKGDIPEGYSVSREKKERFSLILESASTNQTSMYLCASSLLWTRYEQYFGPGTRLTVT.

The table lists this clone with a count of one. V gene TRBV4-3 combines with J gene TRBJ2-7; 9 positions match TRBD1. From germline, CDR1 is LGHNA and CDR2 YSLEER. The CDR3 totals 18 residues. V was pared by 1 base and J by 3 bases, with 13 bases of the junction left unmatched. The CDR3 here is CASSQVYSPGQGYYEQYF. The CDR3 DNA reads as TGCGCCAGCAGCCAAGTTTATTCCCCGGGACAGGGCTACTACGAGCAGTACTTC.

The chain recombines TRBV28 with TRBJ2-1; TRBD2 agrees at 12 bases. Germline V lookup: CDR1 MDHEN, CDR2 SYDVKM. V shed 5 bases, J shed 5 bases, and the junction held 4 bases outside the gene matches. This CDR3 is built from 15 residues. DNA of the CDR3: TGTGCCAGCAGTCTACTAGCGGGAGGCCACAATGAGCAGTTCTTC. As protein: CASSLLAGGHNEQFF.

The chain combines TRBV19 with TRBJ1-2, with 7 bases matching TRBD1. The CDR3 length is 15 residues. Losses at the gene ends were 3 bases for V and 8 bases for J; bases not matched to a gene: 12. Looked up from germline, CDR1 is LNHDA and CDR2 is SQIVND (reference sequence). DNA for the CDR3: TGTGCCAGTAGTATCCGGAACACAGGGGTTCGCGGCTACACCTTC. It is translated as CASSIRNTGVRGYTF.

The chain employs TRBV18 and TRBJ1-5, with D tentatively TRBD1 (5 bases). Trimming shortened V by 6 bases and J by 7 bases, and 22 bases separated the two germline ends. The CDR3 consists of 16 residues. The V gene's germline CDR1 is KGHSH and CDR2 LQKENI. Here the CDR3 reads CASSPRWAGPGQPQHF. DNA for the CDR3: TGTGCCAGCTCCCCCCGTTGGGCAGGGCCCGGACAGCCCCAGCATTTT.

J is TRBJ2-2 and V is TRBV27; tentatively, D is TRBD2 (5 bases). Between the trimmed V and J ends, which lost 1 base and 5 bases, there was a span of 11 bases. Germline V CDR1 and CDR2: MNHEY, SMNVEV (reference sequence). The CDR3 sequence is 15 residues long. CDR3 protein: CASSLYRGSTGELFF. The CDR3 coding sequence is TGTGCCAGCAGTTTATATCGTGGGAGTACCGGGGAGCTGTTTTTT.

This chain links TRBV11-1 with TRBJ1-1, with D maybe TRBD1 (6 bases). The CDR3 loop spans 14 amino acids. V was cut by 5 bases and J by 1 base, with 11 bases left in between. CDR1 SGHAT and CDR2 FQDESV come from the germline V gene (reference sequence). CDR3 in amino acids: CASSDRDKNTEAFF. CDR3 DNA: TGTGCCAGCAGCGACCGGGACAAGAACACTGAAGCTTTCTTT.

The chain links TRBV6-1 to TRBJ1-1; D possibly corresponds to TRBD1 (6 bases). The ends were cut back, 8 bases at V and 3 bases at J, with 16 bases in the middle. The germline CDR1 and CDR2 sequences are MNHNS and SASEGT. The CDR3 totals 14 residues. DNA for the CDR3: TGTGCCAGCTCTGGTACAGGGCGCGACACTGAAGCTTTCTTT. This gives the protein CASSGTGRDTEAFF.

The V gene is TRBV14, the J gene TRBJ2-7, with TRBD1 identical over 9 bases. CDR3 length equals 14 residues. The trim removed 5 bases at V and 4 bases at J, leaving 6 bases unmatched. From germline, CDR1 is SGHDN and CDR2 FVKESK. CDR3 bases: TGTGCCAGCAGCTTGGGGACAGGGAAGTACGAGCAGTACTTC. This gives the protein CASSLGTGKYEQYF.

The chain recombines TRBV4-1 with TRBJ1-4; D gene uncertain. V dropped 1 base and J dropped 0 bases, with 9 bases sitting between them. Germline loops: CDR1 MGHRA, CDR2 YSYEKL. The CDR3 spans 16 residues. The CDR3: CASSQGAETTNEKLFF. In nucleotides, the CDR3 is TGCGCCAGCAGCCAAGGGGCAGAGACAACTAATGAAAAACTGTTTTTT.

The CDR3 DNA is TGCGCCAGCAGCCAACTGGGACTAGCCAACGGGGAGCTGTTTTTT. Its protein is CASSQLGLANGELFF. This chain connects TRBV4-1 to TRBJ2-2, with 9 bases fitting TRBD2. V lost 2 bases to trimming and J lost 7 bases; unmatched junction nucleotides: 5. Germline loops: CDR1 MGHRA, CDR2 YSYEKL. The CDR3 has 15 amino acids.

The V call is TRBV7-8, the J call TRBJ2-1, with 8 bases identical to TRBD1. This CDR3 region has 15 residues. Germline lookup yields CDR1 SGHVS and CDR2 FQNEAQ. The trim removed 5 bases at V and 5 bases at J, leaving 8 bases unmatched. The CDR3 DNA follows: TGTGCCAGCAGCCCTAGGACAGGGAAGGACAATGAGCAGTTCTTC. This gives the protein CASSPRTGKDNEQFF.

This chain uses TRBV9 with TRBJ2-1, with 7 bases identical to TRBD1. Germline V gene lookup returns CDR1 SGDLS and CDR2 YYNGEE. Trimming took 3 bases from V and 1 from J; bases not matched to a gene: 4. This CDR3 has 15 amino acids. CDR3 nucleotides: TGTGCCAGCAGCGCAGGGACAGTGTCCTACAATGAGCAGTTCTTC. Translating gives CASSAGTVSYNEQFF.

The J gene is TRBJ1-1, the V gene TRBV18, with TRBD1 identical over 8 bases. This CDR3 contains 16 residues. CDR1 and CDR2 from the germline V gene are KGHSH and LQKENI. The J segment lost 0 bases and the V segment lost 5 bases, leaving 8 bases of the junction unmatched. The CDR3 region is CASSSLTTGVNTEAFF. CDR3 in DNA: TGTGCCAGCTCATCGCTCACGACAGGGGTGAACACTGAAGCTTTCTTT.

The chain links TRBV12-5 to TRBJ1-1, with D maybe TRBD1 (6 bases). CDR3 length: 13 amino acids. CDR1 and CDR2 (germline): LGHNT, FRNRAP. The V end lost 5 bases, the J end lost 4 bases, and 11 bases lay between the germline ends. The CDR3 DNA follows: TGTGCTAGTGGTACAGGGTCGGGCACTGAAGCTTTCTTT. Translation gives CASGTGSGTEAFF.

This rearrangement joins TRBV7-2 to TRBJ1-2; D gene ambiguous. CDR3 size: 15 residues. Germline lookup yields CDR1 SGHTA and CDR2 FQGNSA. Trimming pared 4 bases from V and 4 bases from J, leaving 16 bases between. The CDR3 DNA reads as TGTGCCAGCAGCTCTCAAACGGGAGTCGGCTATGGCTACACCTTC. Translating gives CASSSQTGVGYGYTF.